The next 22 T cell receptor beta chains were all read from a single sample in a study of T cell repertoires in cytomegalovirus infection (dated by TCRdb to between 2018 and 2021). The run used an Illumina HiSeq 1500. TCRdb reprocessed the public reads (quality trimming at Q25 with fastp, clone calling with MiXCR) and kept in-frame beta chains. Rows matching on CDR3 protein sequence are summarized as one entry with the most common DNA and genes. In all, the sample holds around 570,000 distinct CDR3 sequences, and around two fifths of those were seen once. The ten largest clones add up to 40% to 60% of the sample. Antigen specificity for these receptors is unknown. This specimen's treatment or condition label, per the study, means: in vitro stimulation with specific CMV peptide epitopes to enrich CMV-specific T cells. The specimen comprised cultured PBMCs, sampled from culture after CMV antigen stimulation. These receptors were taken from a human donor in good health (CMV status not recorded). Some clones in this sample may be carry-over from other donors' samples.

This clonotype showed up many times. V and J are TRBV7-2 and TRBJ2-1; D possibly corresponds to TRBD1 (5 bases). The CDR3 runs to 14 residues. The V and J ends lost 4 bases and 5 bases respectively, with 12 bases between them. Germline assignment: CDR1 SGHTA and CDR2 FQGNSA. The CDR3 region has the DNA TGTGCCAGCAGCTCGACAGTCCGCGACAATGAGCAGTTCTTC. It encodes CASSSTVRDNEQFF. Together with reference TRBV7-2 and TRBJ2-1, the CDR3 gives the full variable domain: GAGVSQSPSNKVTEKGKDVELRCDPISGHTALYWYRQSLGQGLEFLIYFQGNSAPDKSGLPSDRFSAERTGGSVSTLTIQRTQQEDSAVYLCASSSTVRDNEQFFGPGTRLTVL.

V and J are TRBV7-9 and TRBJ2-1; TRBD2 agrees at 14 bases. Trimming removed 5 bases from V and 6 bases from J; junction bases left unmatched: 6. CDR1 is SEHNR, CDR2 FQNEAQ, per germline (reference sequence). The CDR3 is made up of 16 amino acids. The CDR3: CASSPGTSGSSNEQFF. In nucleotides, the CDR3 is TGTGCCAGCAGCCCCGGGACTAGCGGGAGTTCCAATGAGCAGTTCTTC.

This rearrangement joins TRBV7-2 to TRBJ2-3; 8 nucleotides line up with TRBD2. V shed 0 bases and J 2 bases; nucleotides not matched to a gene: 4. Germline lookup yields CDR1 SGHTA and CDR2 FQGNSA. The CDR3 spans 16 residues. This CDR3 is CASSLASGSLTDTQYF. The DNA of the CDR3 is TGTGCCAGCAGCTTAGCGAGCGGGAGCCTCACAGATACGCAGTATTTT.

The chain couples TRBV11-2 to TRBJ2-2; D remains ambiguous. Trimming stripped 5 bases from V and 6 bases from J, with 13 bases between. CDR3 length: 14 amino acids. CDR1 is SGHAT, CDR2 FQNNGV, per germline. Here the CDR3 reads CASSPTGDAGELFF. CDR3 DNA sequence: TGTGCCAGCAGCCCCACCGGAGATGCCGGGGAGCTGTTTTTT.

A few counts support this clonotype. The gene calls are TRBV7-2 and TRBJ1-1; 11 nucleotides line up with TRBD1. CDR1 is SGHTA, CDR2 FQGNSA, per germline. The V gene end was trimmed by 5 bases and the J gene end by 1 base; junction bases not matched to a gene: 6. The CDR3 runs to 16 residues. The chain's CDR3 is CASSPSGTGGNTEAFF. In nucleotides, the CDR3 is TGTGCCAGCAGCCCGAGCGGGACAGGGGGGAACACTGAAGCTTTCTTT.

This clonotype showed up just a few times. The V gene is TRBV7-2, the J gene TRBJ2-3; 10 bases are shared with TRBD2. Germline CDR1 is SGHTA and CDR2 is FQGNSA. J was trimmed by 0 bases and V by 6 bases; bases with no gene match: 9. The length of the CDR3 is 17 residues. The CDR3 coding sequence is TGTGCCAGCAGATTACCTTATAGCGGGGGGAGCACAGATACGCAGTATTTT. Translation: CASRLPYSGGSTDTQYF.

The V gene is TRBV7-9, the J gene TRBJ2-3; perhaps D is TRBD1 or TRBD2 (5 bases each). V lost 3 bases and J 0 bases, leaving 13 bases between the germline ends. The CDR3 totals 16 residues. Germline V gene sequence: CDR1 SEHNR, CDR2 FQNEAQ (reference sequence). The CDR3 coding sequence is TGTGCCAGCAGCTTCGGGACGGCTACTAGCACAGATACGCAGTATTTT. Protein: CASSFGTATSTDTQYF.

The chain recombines TRBV5-1 with TRBJ2-3, with D possibly called TRBD1 or TRBD2 (6 bases each). Trimming cost V 0 bases and J 0 bases, with 11 bases left between them. The V gene's germline CDR1 is SGHRS and CDR2 YFSETQ. This CDR3 has 16 amino acids. CDR3 nucleotide sequence: TGCGCCAGCAGCTTGGTGGAGGGGGGAAGCACAGATACGCAGTATTTT. It yields the protein CASSLVEGGSTDTQYF.

The chain joins TRBV20-1 to TRBJ2-3; TRBD1 is a possible D gene (5 bases). Germline CDR1 reads DFQATT; CDR2 reads SNEGSKA (reference sequence). This CDR3 is built from 14 residues. The V gene lost 6 bases and the J gene lost 3 bases, with 16 bases spanning the gap. DNA of the CDR3: TGCAGTGCCGCACAGGCCAGAGAAACAGATACGCAGTATTTT. Its translation is CSAAQARETDTQYF.

As concerns this clonotype: At one of its ends the junction is not consistent with the germline gene, which may arise from a read error. This chain links TRBV12-3 or TRBV12-4 with TRBJ2-3, with 7 bases matching TRBD2. This CDR3 is 17 amino acids long. The CDR3 DNA reads TGTACCAGCAGTTTGGAGCGGGGTCGCTTTGGCACAGATACGCAGTATTTT. Its translation is CTSSLERGRFGTDTQYF.

This clonotype was seen many times. The chain is built from TRBV11-2 and TRBJ1-2; 7 bases agree with TRBD1. The CDR3 contains 13 residues. From germline, CDR1 is SGHAT and CDR2 FQNNGV. V shed 2 bases and J 6 bases; nucleotides not matched to a gene: 3. The DNA for the CDR3 is TGTGCCAGCAGCTTAACAGGGGATAATGGCTACACCTTC. Translation: CASSLTGDNGYTF.

With regard to this clonotype: A read error may account for a junction end that differs from germline. The CDR3 sequence is CSAEYREGETQYF. The CDR3 DNA reads TGCAGCGCTGAATACAGGGAAGGAGAGACCCAGTACTTC. This chain uses TRBV29-1 with TRBJ2-5; a possible D gene is TRBD1 (6 bases). Germline-derived CDR1 and CDR2 are SQVTM and ANQGSEA. This CDR3 contains 13 residues.

Here the CDR3 reads CASSLDRAGYNEQFF. In DNA, the CDR3 is TGTGCCAGCAGCCTGGACCGGGCGGGCTACAATGAGCAGTTCTTC. The chain employs TRBV12-3 or TRBV12-4 and TRBJ2-1; tentative D call: TRBD2 (5 bases). CDR3 length: 15 amino acids. Deletions cut 6 bases from V and 3 bases from J, with 15 bases between.

The chain recombines TRBV20-1 with TRBJ1-3, with D maybe TRBD1 (5 bases). V was pared by 0 bases and J by 4 bases, with 10 bases between. The CDR3 is 14 residues long. Per the germline V gene, CDR1 is DFQATT and CDR2 is SNEGSKA (reference sequence). CDR3 DNA: TGCAGTGCTAGAGAGGCAGGGTTAGGAAACACCATATATTTT. It yields the protein CSAREAGLGNTIYF.

CDR3 region: CASSPSRVPKTQYF. The DNA for the CDR3 is TGTGCCAGCAGCCCCAGTCGGGTTCCCAAGACCCAGTACTTC. The chain has TRBV7-8 and TRBJ2-5, with D hard to call. This CDR3 comprises 14 residues. Germline V gene sequence: CDR1 SGHVS, CDR2 FQNEAQ. Trimming pared 5 bases from V and 6 bases from J, leaving 16 bases between.

In this sample, this clonotype turned up once. The J gene is TRBJ2-1, the V gene TRBV12-3 or TRBV12-4, with D possibly matching TRBD2 (5 bases). The CDR3 spans 12 residues. V lost 6 bases and J 7 bases, leaving 10 bases between the germline ends. CDR3 protein: CASRQLVNEQFF. CDR3 DNA sequence: TGTGCCAGCAGGCAACTAGTTAATGAGCAGTTCTTC.

This clonotype came up many times. The chain couples TRBV7-6 to TRBJ2-1, with 9 bases matching TRBD2. CDR1 is SGHVS and CDR2 is FNYEAQ in the germline V gene. This CDR3 comprises 15 residues. V lost 5 bases and J lost 4; bases outside the gene matches: 6. The CDR3 protein is CASSPAGGGYNEQFF. The CDR3 DNA follows: TGTGCCAGCAGCCCCGCGGGGGGGGGATACAATGAGCAGTTCTTC.

CDR3 sequence reads: CASSQRGWGPQETQYF. CDR3 bases: TGTGCCAGCAGCCAGAGGGGCTGGGGCCCTCAAGAGACCCAGTACTTC. The chain employs TRBV3-1 and TRBJ2-5; D tentatively reads TRBD1 or TRBD2 (5 bases each). V dropped 3 bases and J dropped 2 bases, with 16 bases sitting between them. Per germline, CDR1 LGHDT and CDR2 YNNKEL (reference sequence). The CDR3 has 16 residues.

This clonotype has more than one count but fewer than ten. The J gene is TRBJ2-3, the V gene TRBV19; D might be TRBD2 (5 bases). V shed 4 bases and J shed 1 base, with 9 bases lying between them. This CDR3 has 14 amino acids. Looked up from germline, CDR1 is LNHDA and CDR2 is SQIVND (reference sequence). In nucleotides, the CDR3 is TGTGCCAGTAGTACTAGCCTCGGCACAGATACGCAGTATTTT. Translation: CASSTSLGTDTQYF.

This clonotype was seen more than once but under ten times. J is TRBJ2-1 and V is TRBV4-1; possible D gene TRBD2, 5 bases. CDR3 length equals 17 residues. V was clipped by 0 bases and J by 3 bases, with 15 bases between them. Germline V lookup: CDR1 MGHRA, CDR2 YSYEKL. The CDR3 reads CASSQDAIGTSYNEQFF. Here the CDR3 DNA reads TGCGCCAGCAGCCAAGATGCGATAGGAACTAGCTACAATGAGCAGTTCTTC.

The sample holds a few counts of this clonotype. The J gene is TRBJ2-7, the V gene TRBV19, with TRBD1 matching 12 bases. CDR1 is LNHDA, CDR2 SQIVND, per germline (reference sequence). The ends lost 6 bases at V and 6 bases at J; junction bases unmatched: 6. CDR3 size: 14 residues. The CDR3 nucleotides are TGTGCCAGTAGCGCGGGACAGGGGGCTGGCGAGCAGTACTTC. Amino acids: CASSAGQGAGEQYF.

This clonotype was detected once. The chain uses TRBV6-7 and TRBJ2-5, with 8 bases that match TRBD1. TRBV6-7 is an ORF, with its function uncertain. CDR3 length: 15 amino acids. V lost 4 bases to trimming and J lost 5 bases; unmatched junction nucleotides: 9. CDR3 protein: CASSSRTGCLETQYF. CDR3 coding DNA: TGTGCCAGCAGTTCTCGGACAGGGTGCCTGGAGACCCAGTACTTC.